The 22 T cell receptor beta chains below come from one sample, sequenced in a study of spatial heterogeneity in lung cancer. These receptors have no known antigen. Broader study findings: The number of expanded tumor alpha and beta chains correlated with mutation number.

TCRdb redid the calling of the 5' RACE reads with MiXCR, one entry per CDR3 protein. This table holds some 6,100 distinct CDR3 sequences, approximately 15% found once. Stated time point: sample taken at primary tumor resection. Source: lung tumor tissue, taken at surgery. Every receptor here comes from a male donor with early-stage non-small cell lung cancer.

This clonotype was counted between two and nine times. This beta chain is off target for a library built for alpha chains, so its abundance means little. The V gene is TRBV15, the J gene TRBJ2-1, with D possibly being TRBD1 (6 bases). Germline V lookup: CDR1 LNHNV, CDR2 YYDKDF (reference sequence). Trimming removed 6 bases from V and 6 bases from J, with 18 bases in between. The CDR3 totals 15 residues. In DNA form, the CDR3 reads TGTGCCACCAGGGGGGCAGGGATGATGGGCAATGAGCAGTTCTTC. Translated, it gives CATRGAGMMGNEQFF.

This clonotype is judged medium-sized. This beta chain is off target for a library built for alpha chains, so its abundance means little. The CDR3 sequence: CASSPAWNQPQHF. In DNA form, the CDR3 reads TGTGCCAGCAGCCCCGCATGGAATCAGCCCCAGCATTTT. The chain uses TRBV7-9 and TRBJ1-5, with D unclear. This CDR3 comprises 13 residues. Germline V CDR1 and CDR2: SEHNR, FQNEAQ (reference sequence). V lost 5 bases and J lost 4, with 9 bases in between.

By frequency in the sample, this clonotype is medium-sized (0.01 to 0.1%). This beta chain is off target for a library built for alpha chains, so its abundance means little. The V and J genes are TRBV6-2 or TRBV6-3 and TRBJ1-4; the match to TRBD1 covers 7 bases. Germline V lookup: CDR1 MNHEY, CDR2 SVGEGT. The CDR3 is 15 residues long. V shed 6 bases and J 5 bases; nucleotides not matched to a gene: 9. CDR3 sequence reads: CASSRPGQRNEKLFF. The DNA for the CDR3 is TGTGCCAGCAGCCGACCGGGACAGCGGAATGAAAAACTGTTTTTT.

As for this clonotype: This beta chain turned up in a library designed for alpha chains; as an off-target read, its abundance says little. The genes are TRBV24-1 and TRBJ2-1; D uncertain. There are 16 residues in the CDR3. Germline-derived CDR1 and CDR2 are KGHDR and SFDVKD. The ends were cut back, 4 bases at V and 1 base at J, with 13 bases in the middle. The CDR3 DNA reads as TGTGCCACCAGTGACCGTGACGGCAGATCCTACAATGAGCAGTTCTTC. Translating it yields CATSDRDGRSYNEQFF.

This clonotype was observed at least ten times. The size of this beta chain means little, since it is a stray read in a library made for alpha chains. The rearrangement joins TRBV20-1 to TRBJ2-3, with D possibly TRBD2 on 6 matching bases. Germline loops: CDR1 DFQATT, CDR2 SNEGSKA (reference sequence). This CDR3 has 13 amino acids. V lost 5 bases to trimming and J lost 4 bases, with 13 bases between them. Here the CDR3 DNA reads TGCAGTGCTCCCGCCAGGGAGGCAGATACGCAGTATTTT. Residues: CSAPAREADTQYF.

By its share, this clonotype is medium-sized. Little can be read into the size of this beta chain, an off-target read in a library designed for alpha chains. The chain carries TRBV30 and TRBJ1-1; 8 bases are a match to TRBD1. The CDR3 sequence is 13 residues long. Per germline, CDR1 GTSNPN and CDR2 SVGIG (reference sequence). Losses at the gene ends were 5 bases for V and 2 bases for J; bases not matched to a gene: 4. Here the CDR3 reads CAWSTGDNTEAFF. The CDR3 DNA sequence: TGTGCCTGGTCGACAGGGGATAACACTGAAGCTTTCTTT.

In this sample, this clonotype is medium-sized. With the library built for alpha chains, this beta chain is off target and its frequency is not meaningful. This chain links TRBV9 with TRBJ2-3; D is undetermined. The CDR3 loop spans 15 amino acids. V was pared by 0 bases and J by 1 base, with 9 bases between. CDR1 is SGDLS, CDR2 YYNGEE, per germline. The CDR3 coding sequence is TGTGCCAGCAGCGTAGTCCATCGAGGCACAGATACGCAGTATTTT. As protein: CASSVVHRGTDTQYF.

Within the sample, this clonotype is medium-sized. This beta chain is a stray read from a library made for alpha chains; its abundance is not meaningful. The chain recombines TRBV5-1 with TRBJ2-2, with D perhaps being TRBD1 or TRBD2 (5 bases each). The CDR3 has 14 residues. V dropped 4 bases and J dropped 7 bases, with 14 bases sitting between them. Germline lookup yields CDR1 SGHRS and CDR2 YFSETQ. CDR3 DNA: TGCGCCAGCAGCCCCCAGGGACCGGACGGGGAGCTGTTTTTT. Amino acids: CASSPQGPDGELFF.

Comment on this clonotype: Being off target in a library aimed at alpha chains, this beta chain has a size of little meaning. V gene TRBV6-2 or TRBV6-3 combines with J gene TRBJ2-1; D remains unclear. CDR1 and CDR2 (germline): MNHEY, SVGEGT. The CDR3 extends over 15 amino acids. V was pared by 7 bases and J by 0 bases, with 13 bases between. CDR3 region: CASKPFLASYNEQFF. The CDR3 DNA sequence: TGTGCCAGCAAACCTTTTCTCGCCTCCTACAATGAGCAGTTCTTC.

This clonotype is judged medium-sized. In a library made to pick up alpha chains, this beta chain is a stray read with a size that means little. The V gene is TRBV19, the J gene TRBJ2-1; 11 nucleotides agree with TRBD2. J lost 9 bases, V lost 8 bases, and 3 bases had no gene match. Per the germline V gene, CDR1 is LNHDA and CDR2 is SQIVND (reference sequence). The length of the CDR3 is 12 residues. The CDR3 region has the DNA TGTGCCAGTGGAACTAGCGGGGGTGAGCAGTTCTTC. It specifies CASGTSGGEQFF.

Within the sample, this clonotype is medium-sized. The library was prepared for alpha chains; this beta chain is a stray read, so its frequency means little. V usage is TRBV7-2 and J usage is TRBJ1-2; 8 nucleotides line up with TRBD1. The CDR3 runs to 16 residues. Germline V gene sequence: CDR1 SGHTA, CDR2 FQGNSA. Trimming took 3 bases from V and 3 from J; bases not matched to a gene: 9. CDR3: CASSLGVRGLDYGYTF. CDR3 bases: TGTGCCAGCAGCTTGGGAGTCAGGGGGCTCGACTATGGCTACACCTTC.

This clonotype rates as medium-sized. This beta chain slipped into a library made for alpha chains as a stray read, so its size is not meaningful. This chain's CDR3 is CASSLYEGAYNEQFF. For the CDR3, the DNA is TGTGCCAGCAGTTTATATGAGGGAGCCTACAATGAGCAGTTCTTC. The chain joins TRBV27 to TRBJ2-1, with D possibly being TRBD2 (5 bases). The CDR3 extends over 15 amino acids. V shed 1 base and J shed 2 bases, with 9 bases lying between them. The germline gives CDR1 MNHEY, CDR2 SMNVEV (reference sequence).

This clonotype was detected a few times. Since it is a stray read in a library aimed at alpha chains, this beta chain has a size that is not meaningful. The rearrangement links TRBV28 to TRBJ2-1; unclear D gene. The CDR3 sequence is 11 residues long. Trimming left V 6 bases short and J 5 bases short, with 5 bases between. Germline assignment: CDR1 MDHEN and CDR2 SYDVKM. The CDR3 coding sequence is TGTGCCAGCAGCCTCGACAATGAGCAGTTCTTC. Its translation is CASSLDNEQFF.

Comments on this clonotype: A read error may explain this, as a much larger clone is one base away. This beta chain came through as a stray read in a library set up for alpha chains, and its size says little. The V and J genes are TRBV27 and TRBJ2-7; 8 bases map to TRBD1. CDR3 length: 15 amino acids. Per germline, CDR1 MNHEY and CDR2 SMNVEV (reference sequence). V dropped 4 bases and J dropped 3; count of bases not matched to a gene: 8. CDR3 residues: CASSWQPGQDYEQYF. The DNA of the CDR3 is TGTGCCAGCAGTTGGCAACCGGGACAGGACTACGAGCAGTACTTC.

A remark on this clonotype: Within a library made for alpha chains, this beta chain is off target, and its count is uninformative. The rearrangement joins TRBV19 to TRBJ2-7; D perhaps matches TRBD2 (7 bases). The V gene's germline CDR1 is LNHDA and CDR2 SQIVND (reference sequence). Trimming took off 10 bases at V and 2 bases at J, with 15 bases between the two ends. The CDR3 covers 13 residues. The CDR3 DNA sequence: TGTGCCACCACCCGGGGGGACACCTACGAGCAGTACTTC. This encodes CATTRGDTYEQYF.

For this clonotype: Within a library made for alpha chains, this beta chain is off target, and its count is uninformative. V and J are TRBV11-2 and TRBJ2-1; D remains unclear. V dropped 2 bases and J dropped 8 bases, with 16 bases sitting between them. CDR3 length equals 15 residues. Germline CDR1 and CDR2: SGHAT and FQNNGV. The CDR3 reads CASSLLGLGIYEQFF. Here the CDR3 DNA reads TGTGCCAGCAGCTTACTTGGGTTAGGGATTTATGAGCAGTTCTTC. Combining the CDR3 with reference TRBV11-2 and TRBJ2-1 gives the whole variable domain EAGVAQSPRYKIIEKRQSVAFWCNPISGHATLYWYQQILGQGPKLLIQFQNNGVVDDSQLPKDRFSAERLKGVDSTLKIQPAKLEDSAVYLCASSLLGLGIYEQFFGPGTRLTVL.

Note on this clonotype: This beta chain was picked up by a library intended for alpha chains and is off target, so its count carries little meaning. This chain links TRBV6-2 or TRBV6-3 with TRBJ2-7, with unresolved D. Germline V lookup: CDR1 MNHEY, CDR2 SVGEGT. V dropped 7 bases and J dropped 0 bases, with 10 bases sitting between them. The CDR3 contains 13 residues. The CDR3: CASITTSSYEQYF. For the CDR3, the DNA is TGTGCCAGCATTACAACGAGCTCCTACGAGCAGTACTTC.

This clonotype was seen at least ten times. Since it is a stray read in a library aimed at alpha chains, this beta chain has a size that is not meaningful. The rearrangement joins TRBV29-1 to TRBJ2-7; 8 nucleotides agree with TRBD2. This CDR3 is 12 amino acids long. J gave up 1 base and V 6 bases, and 2 bases lay outside the gene matches. CDR1 is SQVTM, CDR2 ANQGSEA, per germline. CDR3 nucleotide sequence: TGCAGCGTCCTAGCGGGTTCCTACGAGCAGTACTTC. Protein: CSVLAGSYEQYF.

This clonotype is termed medium-sized. Because this beta chain is a stray read in a library intended to capture alpha chains, its abundance should not be given much weight. V usage is TRBV20-1 and J usage is TRBJ2-5; D possibly matches TRBD1 or TRBD2 (5 bases each). Germline V gene data show CDR1 as DFQATT and CDR2 as SNEGSKA (reference sequence). CDR3 length: 15 amino acids. The germline V and J ends were trimmed by 5 bases and 1 base, with 17 bases remaining between them. This CDR3 is CSARRDGGFQETQYF. The CDR3 bases are TGCAGTGCTCGCCGGGACGGAGGCTTCCAAGAGACCCAGTACTTC.

At least ten counts were recorded for this clonotype. This beta chain came through as a stray read in a library set up for alpha chains, and its size says little. The chain carries TRBV7-9 and TRBJ2-3; the D is unclear. Looked up from germline, CDR1 is SEHNR and CDR2 is FQNEAQ (reference sequence). V gave up 2 bases and J gave up 4 bases, with 4 bases separating them. This CDR3 region has 12 residues. CDR3 in DNA: TGTGCCAGCAGCTTATCGGCAGATACGCAGTATTTT. It codes for CASSLSADTQYF.

This clonotype was seen repeatedly, ten times or more. This beta chain is an unintended read in a library built for alpha chains; its size means little. The rearrangement uses TRBV29-1 and TRBJ1-1; TRBD1 is a possible D gene (5 bases). This CDR3 has 14 residues. CDR1 and CDR2 from the germline V gene are SQVTM and ANQGSEA. Trimming took 6 bases from V and 1 from J, leaving 15 bases between them. CDR3 sequence reads: CSVGRGTENTEAFF. The DNA of the CDR3 is TGCAGCGTGGGTCGTGGGACGGAGAACACTGAAGCTTTCTTT.

As to this clonotype: This beta chain is off target for a library built for alpha chains, so its abundance means little. The chain joins TRBV7-2 to TRBJ2-3; 10 bases match TRBD2. CDR3 length equals 15 residues. Unmatched junction bases numbered 5, after V lost 6 bases and J lost 2 bases. CDR1 and CDR2 (germline): SGHTA, FQGNSA. CDR3 bases: TGTGCCAGCAGACTCGGACTAGCGGACACAGATACGCAGTATTTT. Translation: CASRLGLADTDTQYF.